This is a list of T cell receptor beta chains from one sample in a study of control samples from healthy donors and cancer patients. Sequencing used immunoSEQ multiplex PCR; TCRdb keeps in-frame clones, though not all of them. The sample has about 180,000 clones; around 91% are singletons. The sample taken for sequencing was blood. Receptors originate from a woman in her forties or fifties in good health. CDR3s include the opening cysteine and the closing phenylalanine or tryptophan. A D gene is named only where the DNA matches it firmly. Clone size is given for some rows only: seen once, a few or many times, or a class if the clone is expanded.

d_gene	v_gene	len	j_gene	abundance	CDR3aa	CDR3nt
NA	TRBV28	15	TRBJ1-5	NA	CASSLSGTNGNPQHF	TGTGCCAGCAGTTTGTCCGGGACAAACGGTAATCCCCAGCATTTT
NA	TRBV3-1/TRBV3-2	15	TRBJ1-6	NA	CASSQEPVVDSPLHF	TGTGCCAGCAGCCAAGAGCCGGTGGTCGATTCACCCCTCCACTTT
NA	TRBV10-1	15	TRBJ1-2	NA	CASSGSKFQCRGYTF	TGCGCCAGCAGTGGATCCAAGTTCCAGTGCCGTGGCTACACCTTC
NA	TRBV5-1	17	TRBJ2-2	NA	CASSLAGAGWDTGELFF	TGCGCCAGCAGCTTGGCCGGGGCAGGGTGGGACACCGGGGAGCTGTTTTTT
NA	TRBV10-3	12	TRBJ1-5	NA	CAISEQNQPQHF	TGTGCCATCAGTGAGCAGAATCAGCCCCAGCATTTT
NA	TRBV7-9	13	TRBJ2-1	NA	CASSLRGNNEQFF	TGTGCCAGCAGCTTAAGGGGGAACAATGAGCAGTTCTTC
NA	TRBV28	14	TRBJ1-5	NA	CASSFRGIRQPQHF	TGTGCCAGCAGTTTTAGAGGGATCCGTCAGCCCCAGCATTTT
TRBD2	TRBV7-8	14	TRBJ2-1	NA	CASSLRRGAYEQFF	TGTGCCAGCAGCCTCAGGCGGGGGGCCTATGAGCAGTTCTTC
TRBD1	TRBV18	19	TRBJ2-1	NA	CASSPSSTGGLPAGNEQFF	TGTGCCAGCTCACCATCGTCGACAGGGGGTCTTCCAGCAGGCAATGAGCAGTTCTTC
TRBD1	TRBV19	15	TRBJ1-5	once	CASRFTGGKGQPQHF	TGTGCCAGTAGATTCACAGGGGGAAAAGGTCAGCCCCAGCATTTT
TRBD1	TRBV19	14	TRBJ1-2	NA	CASSRDRGFYGYTF	TGTGCCAGTAGTCGGGACAGGGGATTCTATGGCTACACCTTC
NA	TRBV4-3	15	TRBJ1-5	NA	CASSQDTTNNQPQHF	TGCGCCAGCAGCCAAGACACGACCAACAATCAGCCCCAGCATTTT
NA	TRBV12-3/TRBV12-4	13	TRBJ1-1	NA	CASEKIMNTEAFF	TGTGCCAGCGAAAAAATCATGAACACTGAAGCTTTCTTT
TRBD1	TRBV7-2	15	TRBJ1-4	NA	CASSRPGQGREKLFF	TGTGCCAGCAGCAGACCGGGACAGGGGAGAGAAAAACTGTTTTTT
NA	TRBV7-6	20	TRBJ2-1	NA	CASSLGEGGGAVRYYNEQFF	TGTGCCAGCAGCTTAGGAGAGGGGGGTGGGGCAGTGAGGTACTACAATGAGCAGTTCTTC
TRBD2	TRBV24-1	16	TRBJ2-1	NA	CATSDLSSGMLNEQFF	TGTGCCACCAGTGATTTGTCTAGCGGGATGCTCAATGAGCAGTTCTTC
NA	TRBV6-6	12	TRBJ2-7	once	CASSYTDSEQYF	TGTGCCAGCAGTTATACCGATTCCGAGCAGTACTTC
NA	TRBV18	12	TRBJ1-3	few	CASSPNRNTIYF	TGTGCCAGCTCACCAAATCGAAACACCATATATTTT
TRBD1	TRBV6-5	16	TRBJ1-2	once	CASSYSDRDANYGYTF	TGTGCCAGCAGTTACTCGGACAGGGACGCTAACTATGGCTACACCTTC
NA	TRBV28	12	TRBJ2-7	NA	CASSLGNLEQYF	TGTGCCAGCAGTTTGGGTAATCTCGAGCAGTACTTC
NA	TRBV3-1/TRBV3-2	16	TRBJ2-3	NA	CASSQIQGSVVDTQYF	TGTGCCAGCAGCCAAATACAGGGTTCTGTCGTAGATACGCAGTATTTT
TRBD1	TRBV5-5	16	TRBJ1-2	few	CASSLTGTGGFYGYTF	TGTGCCAGCAGCTTAACTGGGACAGGGGGATTCTATGGCTACACCTTC
NA	TRBV6-5	15	TRBJ1-2	once	CASPPTHGGDYGYTF	TGTGCCAGCCCCCCCACCCACGGGGGGGACTATGGCTACACCTTC
NA	TRBV10-3	17	TRBJ1-1	NA	CAISESSKQGGEVRAFF	TGTGCCATCAGTGAGTCGAGTAAGCAAGGGGGGGAAGTGCGTGCTTTCTTT
TRBD2	TRBV9	16	TRBJ2-7	once	CASSVGAGGGAYEQYF	TGTGCCAGCAGCGTAGGGGCCGGGGGGGGAGCCTACGAGCAGTACTTC
TRBD1	TRBV7-2	14	TRBJ1-2	NA	CASTSGTGSVGYTF	TGTGCCAGCACCTCCGGGACAGGGTCTGTGGGCTACACCTTC
NA	TRBV28	15	TRBJ1-4	NA	CASSFPFQQNEKLFF	TGTGCCAGCAGTTTCCCCTTCCAACAGAATGAAAAACTGTTTTTT
NA	TRBV7-9	13	TRBJ2-7	once	CASSPDWTYEQYF	TGTGCCAGCAGCCCTGACTGGACCTACGAGCAGTACTTC
TRBD2	TRBV19	15	TRBJ2-1	once	CASSPLSGGYNEQFF	TGTGCCAGTAGTCCCCTAAGCGGGGGTTACAATGAGCAGTTCTTC
NA	TRBV28	13	TRBJ1-5	NA	CASSADRYQPQHF	TGTGCCAGCAGTGCGGACCGGTATCAGCCCCAGCATTTT
TRBD2	TRBV4-3	17	TRBJ2-5	NA	CASSQDSPQVAGETQYF	TGCGCCAGCAGCCAAGATTCCCCCCAGGTAGCGGGCGAGACCCAGTACTTC
TRBD1	TRBV2	14	TRBJ1-2	once	CASSVGQGPYGYTF	TGTGCCAGCAGTGTCGGACAGGGACCCTATGGCTACACCTTC
TRBD1	TRBV7-2	15	TRBJ2-7	NA	CASSLAVTGSSEQYF	TGTGCCAGCAGCTTAGCAGTGACAGGGTCTAGCGAGCAGTACTTC
NA	TRBV10-1	13	TRBJ1-5	NA	CASSDREEQPQHF	TGCGCCAGCAGTGACAGGGAAGAACAGCCCCAGCATTTT
TRBD1	TRBV19	15	TRBJ2-2	NA	CASRPGQGYTGELFF	TGTGCCAGCCGACCGGGACAGGGATACACCGGGGAGCTGTTTTTT
NA	TRBV13	12	TRBJ1-1	NA	CASSSFNTEAFF	TGTGCCAGCAGCTCCTTCAACACTGAAGCTTTCTTT
NA	TRBV11-2	13	TRBJ2-1	NA	CASSLGRGNEQFF	TGTGCCAGCAGCTTAGGCAGGGGAAATGAGCAGTTCTTC
TRBD1	TRBV6-6	15	TRBJ2-7	NA	CASSKTGEFTYEQYF	TGTGCCAGCAGCAAAACAGGGGAGTTCACCTACGAGCAGTACTTC
TRBD1	TRBV28	15	TRBJ2-1	NA	CASSPRRDRVHEQFF	TGTGCCAGCAGTCCTCGGAGGGACAGGGTCCATGAGCAGTTCTTC
NA	TRBV10-3	11	TRBJ1-1	NA	CAIGAGIGAFF	TGTGCCATCGGGGCAGGGATAGGCGCTTTCTTT
NA	TRBV27	14	TRBJ1-6	NA	CASSFSTAVKSLHF	TGTGCCAGCAGTTTCTCGACAGCAGTTAAATCCCTCCACTTT
NA	TRBV9	16	TRBJ1-4	NA	CASSVGNFGTNEKLFF	TGTGCCAGCAGCGTAGGTAACTTTGGGACTAATGAAAAACTGTTTTTT
NA	TRBV28	14	TRBJ1-2	NA	CASSLGVDRHGYTF	TGTGCCAGCAGCCTAGGGGTAGACCGACATGGCTACACCTTC
TRBD1	TRBV24-1	15	TRBJ1-2	NA	CATSDPGQGGYGYTF	TGTGCCACCAGTGATCCTGGACAGGGCGGCTATGGCTACACCTTC
NA	TRBV10-3	13	TRBJ1-5	NA	CAIRGGFSQPQHF	TGTGCCATCAGGGGAGGGTTTAGTCAGCCCCAGCATTTT
TRBD2	TRBV5-1	17	TRBJ2-1	NA	CASSLILAGASYNEQFF	TGCGCCAGCAGCTTAATACTAGCGGGAGCTTCCTACAATGAGCAGTTCTTC
NA	TRBV2	12	TRBJ2-1	once	CASSPPGLGQFF	TGTGCCAGCAGCCCCCCGGGGTTGGGGCAGTTCTTC
NA	TRBV7-2	16	TRBJ2-2	NA	CASSLDGGISTGELFF	TGTGCCAGCAGCTTAGACGGAGGGATTTCCACCGGGGAGCTGTTTTTT
NA	TRBV5-6	14	TRBJ1-2	NA	CASSYGFLNYGYTF	TGTGCCAGCAGCTACGGATTCCTTAACTATGGCTACACCTTC
TRBD1	TRBV3-1/TRBV3-2	14	TRBJ1-2	NA	CASRHRGGNYGYTF	TGTGCCAGCAGGCACAGGGGCGGTAACTATGGCTACACCTTC
TRBD1	TRBV5-6	16	TRBJ2-1	NA	CASSRLYGTGYNEQFF	TGTGCCAGCAGCCGATTGTATGGGACAGGGTACAATGAGCAGTTCTTC
TRBD1	TRBV20-1	14	TRBJ1-1	NA	CSASPTGYNTEAFF	TGCAGTGCTAGTCCGACAGGGTACAACACTGAAGCTTTCTTT
NA	TRBV4-3	15	TRBJ1-4	NA	CASSQDQNVEEKLFF	TGCGCCAGCAGCCAAGATCAAAACGTGGAAGAAAAACTGTTTTTT
NA	TRBV10-3	13	TRBJ1-6	NA	CAISGHLESPLHF	TGTGCCATTTCCGGACACCTCGAATCACCCCTCCACTTT